These 5 T cell receptor beta chains originate from one sample sequenced in a study of CD8 T cells in ankylosing spondylitis. Each CDR3 protein is one row after TCRdb ran MiXCR on the 5' RACE reads. The sample has 100,000 to 150,000 distinct CDR3 sequences, roughly 6.6% seen once. Sequencing input: blood, either unsorted or a sorted T cell fraction (not recorded which). The receptor source for this set is a male donor with ankylosing spondylitis or in good health (not recorded which).

J is TRBJ2-7 and V is TRBV12-3 or TRBV12-4, with 7 bases fitting TRBD1. J gave up 2 bases and V 5 bases, and 9 bases lay outside the gene matches. The CDR3 spans 15 residues. The chain's CDR3 is CASSGDRKTAYEQYF. CDR3 bases: TGTGCCAGCAGTGGGGACAGAAAGACAGCCTACGAGCAGTACTTC.

CDR3 loop: CASSQAWTGVGNQPQHF. CDR3 DNA sequence: TGCGCCAGCAGCCAAGCGTGGACAGGGGTCGGCAATCAGCCCCAGCATTTT. J is TRBJ1-5 and V is TRBV4-1; 9 nucleotides align to TRBD1. Trimming at V came to 1 base and at J to 2 bases, leaving 6 bases not matched to a gene. The V gene's germline CDR1 is MGHRA and CDR2 YSYEKL. The CDR3 consists of 17 residues.

This clonotype was observed many times. The chain recombines TRBV2 with TRBJ2-1, with 7 bases fitting TRBD1. V lost 4 bases and J lost 8; bases outside the gene matches: 8. CDR1 and CDR2 (germline): SNHLY, FYNNEI. CDR3 length equals 14 residues. The CDR3 here is CASSGQGSSDEQFF. CDR3 DNA: TGTGCCAGCAGTGGACAGGGATCATCCGATGAGCAGTTCTTC.

This clonotype came up many times. One end of the junction fails to match germline, which may point to a read error. The rearrangement uses TRBV7-2 and TRBJ2-1, with 12 bases that match TRBD2. This CDR3 is built from 14 residues. Germline assignment: CDR1 SGHTA and CDR2 FQGNSA. The CDR3 DNA reads as TGTGCCAGCAGCTTAGATGAACGACTAGCGGGGGTGGCCTTC. Its translation: CASSLDERLAGVAF.

This clonotype was seen at least ten times. The chain joins TRBV9 to TRBJ2-3; no clear D gene. The CDR3 consists of 15 residues. Trimming took off 2 bases at V and 0 bases at J, with 10 bases between the two ends. The germline CDR1 and CDR2 sequences are SGDLS and YYNGEE. The CDR3 loop reads CASSVGYLSTDTQYF. DNA for the CDR3: TGTGCCAGCAGCGTGGGGTATCTAAGCACAGATACGCAGTATTTT.